Listed below are T cell receptor beta chains from one sample, sequenced in a study of blood T cell repertoires in COVID-19. The assay was immunoSEQ multiplex PCR, and TCRdb's table has in-frame clones only and misses some. The profile shows some 110,000 clones, approximately 85% of them singletons. The sequencing sample was made of peripheral blood. The receptors come from a woman older than 75 with COVID-19, enrolled during active disease. CDR3s include the opening cysteine and the closing phenylalanine or tryptophan. The D gene is left open where the match is weak. Some rows have no size entry. The others give once, few or many, or a class for an expanded clone.

j_call d_call clone_size cdr3_length v_call cdr3_nt cdr3_aa
TRBJ2-4 TRBD2 NA 13 TRBV7-3 TGTGCCAGCAGCTCGACTAGCGGGGGCCTTCAGTACTTC CASSSTSGGLQYF
TRBJ1-1 TRBD1 NA 12 TRBV28 TGTGCCAGCAGGGCGGGACAGGGAGAAGCTTTCTTT CASRAGQGEAFF
TRBJ1-2 TRBD1 once 16 TRBV28 TGTGCCAGCAGTTTAACCCAGGGGGCTGGGGCTCGGGGCTACACCTTC CASSLTQGAGARGYTF
TRBJ2-7 NA NA 13 TRBV28 TGTGCCAGCAGTCTAGGGGGCTCCTACGAGCAGTACTTC CASSLGGSYEQYF
TRBJ1-5 NA NA 16 TRBV19 TGTGCCAGTAGCCGGGAAGGGCGCGCGTACAATCAGCCCCAGCATTTT CASSREGRAYNQPQHF
TRBJ2-5 NA once 13 TRBV28 TGTGCCAGCAGGGGGACTTACCAAGAGACCCAGTACTTC CASRGTYQETQYF
TRBJ1-6 NA NA 17 TRBV6-6 TGTGCCAGCAGTCCCCAAACCCTGGCCATGTATAATTCACCCCTCCACTTT CASSPQTLAMYNSPLHF
TRBJ1-5 NA NA 15 TRBV29-1 TGCAGCGGTAAGGGCGGACTTCTACCACATCAGCCCCAGCATTTT CSGKGGLLPHQPQHF
TRBJ1-1 TRBD1 NA 12 TRBV10-3 TGTGCCATCTCTGACAGGGATACTGAAGCTTTCTTT CAISDRDTEAFF
TRBJ2-5 NA NA 12 TRBV18 TGTGCCAGCTCAAGACTTGGAGAGACCCAGTACTTC CASSRLGETQYF
TRBJ2-3 TRBD2 NA 15 TRBV5-4 TGTGCCAGCAGCTTGGCTAGCGGGAGGTCAGATACGCAGTATTTT CASSLASGRSDTQYF
TRBJ2-7 NA NA 14 TRBV6-8 TGTGCCAGCAGTCTATTGAGTGGAAAGGGGGAGCAGTACTTC CASSLLSGKGEQYF
TRBJ2-1 TRBD2 NA 17 TRBV7-2 TGTGCCAGCACCTGGGAGTCGTCGGGAGGGCCCTACAATGAGCAGTTCTTC CASTWESSGGPYNEQFF
TRBJ2-6 NA NA 15 TRBV3-1/TRBV3-2 TGTGCCAGCAGCCCCCTGGGAGGTGGGGCCAACGTCCTGACTTTC CASSPLGGGANVLTF
TRBJ1-1 NA NA 14 TRBV7-2 TGTGCCAGCAGCTTAGGAGTCAGCCAGGCTGAAGCTTTCTTT CASSLGVSQAEAFF
TRBJ1-1 TRBD1 NA 14 TRBV6-5 TGTGCCAGCAGATCCGGGACAGACTTCACTGAAGCTTTCTTT CASRSGTDFTEAFF
TRBJ2-3 TRBD2 once 16 TRBV24-1 TGTGCCACCAGTGACCTACTAGCGGAGGGGACAGATACGCAGTATTTT CATSDLLAEGTDTQYF
TRBJ2-1 TRBD2 NA 16 TRBV28 TGTGCCAGCAGAGTTATAGGGACTAGCGGATACAATGAGCAGTTCTTC CASRVIGTSGYNEQFF
TRBJ2-7 NA NA 15 TRBV5-6 TGTGCCAGCAGCCCTACGGGCCGGGGAGCCTACGAGCAGTACTTC CASSPTGRGAYEQYF
TRBJ1-1 TRBD1 NA 18 TRBV28 TGTGCCAGCAGCCGACGTCCCGGGACAGGGGGGAGGGAAACTGAAGCTTTCTTT CASSRRPGTGGRETEAFF
TRBJ1-1 NA NA 15 TRBV6-5 TGTGCCAGCAGTCCCCAACCGGGGGAGGGCACTGAAGCTTTCTTT CASSPQPGEGTEAFF
TRBJ2-3 TRBD2 NA 15 TRBV2 TGTGCCAGCAGTTTACGGACTAGAGCGACAGATACGCAGTATTTT CASSLRTRATDTQYF
TRBJ1-1 TRBD1 NA 15 TRBV19 TGTGCCAGTAGTTTTGGTTTAGGGGGCAACACTGAAGCTTTCTTT CASSFGLGGNTEAFF
TRBJ2-7 NA NA 11 TRBV29-1 TGCAGCGTTCGAATAGCCTACGAGCAGTACTTC CSVRIAYEQYF
TRBJ2-3 TRBD2 once 16 TRBV5-1 TGCGCCAGCAGCTTGGACGCGGGAGCCAACACAGATACGCAGTATTTT CASSLDAGANTDTQYF
TRBJ2-5 TRBD1 once 15 TRBV7-3 TGTGCCAGCAGCCTATCGGGACAGGCTGATGAGACCCAGTACTTC CASSLSGQADETQYF
TRBJ1-5 TRBD1 once 16 TRBV4-3 TGCGCCAGCAGCCAAGATCTCGGACAGGGTTTTCAGCCCCAGCATTTT CASSQDLGQGFQPQHF
TRBJ2-1 TRBD1 NA 16 TRBV5-1 TGCGCCAGCAGCTTGGGGAATACAGGGGTCTACAATGAGCAGTTCTTC CASSLGNTGVYNEQFF
TRBJ1-6 TRBD1 NA 15 TRBV14 TGTGCCAGCAGCCTTCAAGACAGGGGTCTCTCACCCCTCCACTTT CASSLQDRGLSPLHF
TRBJ1-2 NA NA 12 TRBV19 TGTGCCAGTAGTATGGGGGGGACCGACTACACCTTC CASSMGGTDYTF
TRBJ1-2 NA NA 15 TRBV15 TGTGCCACCAGCACTGACCGGGGGGCAGGATATGGCTACACCTTC CATSTDRGAGYGYTF
TRBJ1-1 NA NA 11 TRBV6-5 TGTGCCAGCTACCGGGAGTTTGAAGCTTTCTTT CASYREFEAFF
TRBJ2-1 TRBD2 NA 15 TRBV6-4 TGTGCCAGCAGCCTCCGGGAGGGCCTCGGTAATGAGCAGTTCTTC CASSLREGLGNEQFF
TRBJ2-3 NA few 14 TRBV4-2 TGTGCCAGCAGCCAGTCAGGGAGCACAGATACGCAGTATTTT CASSQSGSTDTQYF
TRBJ2-7 TRBD1 once 16 TRBV4-3 TGCGCCAGCAGCCAAGAATGGCAGGGGGTTTCCTACGAGCAGTACTTC CASSQEWQGVSYEQYF
TRBJ2-7 NA NA 15 TRBV5-6 TGTGCCAGCAGCTTGGGAAGGGGCGCAACCTACGAGCAGTACTTC CASSLGRGATYEQYF
TRBJ1-5 NA NA 13 TRBV6-1 TGTGCCAGCAGTGAAAGCGGGAATCAGCCCCAGCATTTT CASSESGNQPQHF
TRBJ2-6 NA NA 15 TRBV5-6 TGTGCCAGCAGCACAAGGACAACTGGGGCCAACGTCCTGACTTTC CASSTRTTGANVLTF
TRBJ2-7 TRBD1 NA 13 TRBV5-1 TGCGCCAGCCGAGGACAGGGCTCCTACGAGCAGTACTTC CASRGQGSYEQYF
TRBJ2-1 TRBD2 NA 16 TRBV14 TGTGCCAGCAGCCAAGCACTAGCGCTTCGGTACAATGAGCAGTTCTTC CASSQALALRYNEQFF
TRBJ2-2 TRBD1 NA 14 TRBV29-1 TGCAGCGTTGGGGGACAGGGCTACACCGGGGAGCTGTTTTTT CSVGGQGYTGELFF
TRBJ1-1 NA NA 14 TRBV5-1 TGCGCCAGCAGCCTTCTAACCTGGAACACTGAAGCTTTCTTT CASSLLTWNTEAFF
TRBJ2-1 TRBD2 NA 15 TRBV28 TGTGCCAGCAGTATTGTGACTAGCGTGGGCAATGAGCAGTTCTTC CASSIVTSVGNEQFF
TRBJ2-7 TRBD1 NA 14 TRBV7-9 TGTGCCAGCAGCTTAGCTGGCAGGGGGCCCCCGGAGTACTTC CASSLAGRGPPEYF
TRBJ1-1 NA NA 14 TRBV18 TGTGCCAGCTCACCCCGGGCCGCGGGACTAGTAGCTTTCTTT CASSPRAAGLVAFF
TRBJ1-2 TRBD1 few 14 TRBV6-5 TGTGCCAGCAGTTTCAGGGGGCCCGACTATGGCTACACCTTC CASSFRGPDYGYTF
TRBJ2-2 TRBD1 NA 14 TRBV28 TGTGCCAGCAGACGAGACAGGGACACCGGGGAGCTGTTTTTT CASRRDRDTGELFF
TRBJ2-1 TRBD2 NA 15 TRBV4-3 TGCGCCAGCAGCCAACGGCGGGAGGTTTACAATGAGCAGTTCTTC CASSQRREVYNEQFF
TRBJ1-3 NA NA 17 TRBV4-2 TGTGCCAGCAGCCAAGGGTCAGGTATCCGCTCTGGAAACACCATATATTTT CASSQGSGIRSGNTIYF
TRBJ2-1 TRBD1 NA 14 TRBV28 TGTGCCAGCAGTAAAAGCGGACAGGGCAATGAGCAGTTCTTC CASSKSGQGNEQFF
TRBJ2-7 TRBD2 NA 14 TRBV9 TGTGCCAGCAGCGTCACTAGCGAGATCTACGAGCAGTACTTC CASSVTSEIYEQYF
TRBJ2-5 NA NA 12 TRBV7-6 TGTGCCAGCAGCTTAGACAGGGAGACCCAGTACTTC CASSLDRETQYF
TRBJ2-7 TRBD2 once 15 TRBV5-6 TGTGCCAGCAGCTCAGGTAGCGGGGTGACCTACGAGCAGTACTTC CASSSGSGVTYEQYF
TRBJ1-1 NA NA 14 TRBV5-4 TGTGCCAGCAGCTTAGACAGATCGAACACTGAAGCTTTCTTT CASSLDRSNTEAFF
TRBJ2-7 NA NA 13 TRBV12-3/TRBV12-4 TGTGCCATCTGGACGGCCGGGAGCTACGAGCAGTACTTC CAIWTAGSYEQYF
TRBJ2-1 TRBD1 NA 15 TRBV5-3 TGTGCCAGAAGCGTGAGGGACAGGGATGTCAATGAGCAGTTCTTC CARSVRDRDVNEQFF
TRBJ2-1 TRBD2 NA 13 TRBV19 TGTGCCAGTAGGACTAGCGGGAGCAATGAGCAGTTCTTC CASRTSGSNEQFF